This TCR beta chain was captured in a study of T-cell memory formation after mild COVID-19. Each CDR3 protein gets one entry after TCRdb re-called the 5' RACE reads with MiXCR. The top ten clones hold roughly 8.1% of a sample with hundreds of thousands of distinct CDR3 sequences, approximately 21% of them seen once. Details on this clonotype: Its antigen remains unidentified.

Study results and limitations: The CD4+ clones that contracted clustered mainly within CM and EM, and the CD8+ clones concentrated in EMRA. Contracting clones from day 15 to 85 showed balanced CD4/CD8; later expanders favored CD4+.

The CDR3 has 15 amino acids. Trimming took 3 bases from V and 7 from J; bases not matched to a gene: 6. Germline lookup yields CDR1 LGHDT and CDR2 YNNKEL (reference sequence). This clonotype originated in an adult woman who had mild COVID-19 (a few samples of this study predate the infection). Cell type and time point are not known. Sequencing was carried out using PBMCs or a T cell subset sorted from them (not recorded which). The chain uses TRBV3-1 and TRBJ2-5, with 12 bases that match TRBD2. CDR3: CASSHLAGGPGTQYF. The CDR3 nucleotides read TGTGCCAGCAGCCATCTAGCGGGGGGGCCCGGGACCCAGTACTTC.